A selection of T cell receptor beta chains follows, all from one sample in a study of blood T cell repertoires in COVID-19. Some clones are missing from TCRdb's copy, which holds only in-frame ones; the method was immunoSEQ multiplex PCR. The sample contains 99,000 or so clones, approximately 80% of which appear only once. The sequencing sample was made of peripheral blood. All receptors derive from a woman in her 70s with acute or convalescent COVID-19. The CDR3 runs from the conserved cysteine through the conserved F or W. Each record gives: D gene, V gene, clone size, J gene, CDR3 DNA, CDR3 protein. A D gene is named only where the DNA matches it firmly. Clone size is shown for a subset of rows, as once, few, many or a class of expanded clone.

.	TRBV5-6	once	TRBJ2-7	TGTGCCAGCACTCGGACTCACAACACCTACGAGCAGTACTTC	CASTRTHNTYEQYF
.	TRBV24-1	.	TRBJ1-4	TGTGCCACCAGTGATTTCCTCCAGGGCGAAGAAAAACTGTTTTTT	CATSDFLQGEEKLFF
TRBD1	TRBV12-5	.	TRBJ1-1	TGTGCTAGTGGTTTGGTGTCCAGGGGGCGAAACACTGAAGCTTTCTTT	CASGLVSRGRNTEAFF
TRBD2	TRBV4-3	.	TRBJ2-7	TGCGCCAGCAGCGAATTGACTAGCGGTATATCCGAGCAGTACTTC	CASSELTSGISEQYF
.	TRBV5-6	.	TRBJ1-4	TGTGCCAGCAGCCCCCTCGCGGGGGCCGGTGAAAAACTGTTTTTT	CASSPLAGAGEKLFF
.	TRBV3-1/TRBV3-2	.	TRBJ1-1	TGTGCCAGCAGCCCCCTGCGGGGGGGGACTGAAGCTTTCTTT	CASSPLRGGTEAFF
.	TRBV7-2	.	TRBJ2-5	TGTGCCAGCAGCTCGCCTCCGGGACAAGAGACCCAGTACTTC	CASSSPPGQETQYF
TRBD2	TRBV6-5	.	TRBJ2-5	TGTGCCAGCAGTTACCTAGCGGAGCAAGAGACCCAGTACTTC	CASSYLAEQETQYF
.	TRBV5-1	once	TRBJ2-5	TGCGCCAGCAGCTCTGGCCGGGGGGCCAATCACCAAGAGACCCAGTACTTC	CASSSGRGANHQETQYF
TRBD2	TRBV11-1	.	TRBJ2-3	TGTGCCAGCAGCCGGACTAGCGGGAGTCTGGATACGCAGTATTTT	CASSRTSGSLDTQYF
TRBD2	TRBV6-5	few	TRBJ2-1	TGTGCCAGCAGTTACATGCCTAGCGGAGATGAGCAGTTCTTC	CASSYMPSGDEQFF
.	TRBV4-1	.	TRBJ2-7	TGCGCCAGCAGCCAAGATTCGGTCGGGGGAGTCCCCCTCCAGCAGTACTTC	CASSQDSVGGVPLQQYF
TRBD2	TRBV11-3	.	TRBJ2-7	TGTGCCAGCAGCTTAGGCGCTGGGCGGGGGGCCGACTACGAGCAGTACTTC	CASSLGAGRGADYEQYF
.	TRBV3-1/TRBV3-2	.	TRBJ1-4	TGTGCCAGCAGCCAAGATGGTTCGTTGAATGAAAAACTGCTTTTT	CASSQDGSLNEKLLF
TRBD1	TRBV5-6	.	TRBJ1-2	TGTGCCAGCAGCCTGGAGTCAGGGGGGTTCTATGGCTACACCTTC	CASSLESGGFYGYTF
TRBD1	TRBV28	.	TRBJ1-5	TGTGCCAGCAGTTTGACAGGGGCTCAGCCCCAGCATTTT	CASSLTGAQPQHF
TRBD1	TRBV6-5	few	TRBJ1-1	TGTGCCACCGGACAGGGAGGAACTGAAGCTTTCTTT	CATGQGGTEAFF
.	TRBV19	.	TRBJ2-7	TGTGCCAGTAGTATAGCCGGAGGGGGGGGCGCGTCCTACGAGCAGTACTTC	CASSIAGGGGASYEQYF
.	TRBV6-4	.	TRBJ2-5	TGTGCCAGCAGTCGACGGGAACAAGAGACCCAGTACTTC	CASSRREQETQYF
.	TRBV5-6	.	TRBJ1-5	TGTGCCAGCAGCTACAGGGTGAATCAGCCCCAGCATTTT	CASSYRVNQPQHF
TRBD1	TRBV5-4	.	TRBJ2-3	TGTGCCAGCAGCGGCAGGGGGCGTATAGATACGCAGTATTTT	CASSGRGRIDTQYF
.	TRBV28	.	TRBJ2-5	TGTGCCAGCAACCCACTAGGATGGCAAGAGACCCAGTACTTC	CASNPLGWQETQYF
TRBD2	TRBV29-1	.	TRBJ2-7	TGCAGCGTAGGGACTAGCACGTCCTACGAGCAGTACTTC	CSVGTSTSYEQYF
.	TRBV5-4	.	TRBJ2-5	TGTGCCAGCAGCTTCGGAGGGTTCCAAGAGACCCAGTACTTC	CASSFGGFQETQYF
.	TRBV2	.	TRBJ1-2	TGTGCCAGCAGTGAAGGGGGCAGGGTCTATGGCTACACCTTC	CASSEGGRVYGYTF
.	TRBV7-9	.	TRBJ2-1	TGTGCCAGCAGCTCATCCCACCCAGAACGGGGCTACAATGAGCAGTTCTTC	CASSSSHPERGYNEQFF
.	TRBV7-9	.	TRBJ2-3	TGTGCCAGCAGCTCCACAGGGTCAGATACGCAGTATTTT	CASSSTGSDTQYF
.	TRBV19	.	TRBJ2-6	TGTGCCAGTAGTATAGGCCCCCAGGCTGGGGCCAACGTCCTGACTTTC	CASSIGPQAGANVLTF
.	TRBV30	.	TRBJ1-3	TGTGCCTGGAGTAGGCGGTCCGGAAACACCATATATTTT	CAWSRRSGNTIYF